This passage covers 17 T cell receptor beta chains from one sample sequenced in a study of vaccination and CD4 T cells after COVID-19. Documented treatment: roughly 10-day PBMC culture with coronavirus spike peptide pools or control peptides (ViraFEST assay). Their antigens are not known. The study sequenced cultured CD4+ T cell DNA using the Oncomine TCR Beta short-read assay. Using its own MiXCR run on the PCR reads, TCRdb lists one record per CDR3 protein. The sample consists of around 14,000 distinct CDR3 sequences, about 32% of them appearing once. The sample consisted of cultured CD4+ T cells from blood. The receptors stem from a human donor with COVID-19.

The sample holds a few counts of this clonotype. V is TRBV10-3 and J is TRBJ1-5; D is possibly TRBD1 (5 bases). Germline V gene data show CDR1 as ENHRY and CDR2 as SYGVKD. V lost 8 bases and J 4 bases, leaving 12 bases between the germline ends. The CDR3 totals 13 residues. In DNA form, the CDR3 reads TGTGCCATCGCCGACAGACTTAATCAGCCCCAGCATTTT. Protein product: CAIADRLNQPQHF.

This sequence joins TRBV25-1 and TRBJ1-2, with 9 bases identical to TRBD1. Per germline, CDR1 MGHDK and CDR2 SYGVNS. Unmatched junction bases numbered 6, after V lost 2 bases and J lost 5 bases. CDR3 length: 15 amino acids. Written as DNA, the CDR3 is TGTGCCAGCAGTGAACCCGGACAGGGGTTTTATGGCTACACCTTC. Its protein is CASSEPGQGFYGYTF.

The chain couples TRBV12-3 or TRBV12-4 to TRBJ2-7, with D maybe TRBD2 (5 bases). Trimming shortened V by 6 bases and J by 6 bases, and 18 bases separated the two germline ends. The CDR3 has 14 residues. The CDR3 protein is CASRSGSSVVEQYF. CDR3 sequence (DNA): TGTGCCAGCAGGTCGGGATCCTCTGTGGTCGAGCAGTACTTC.

CDR3 bases: TGCAGTGCTAGTGGTTCTGGGGTTAACTATGGCTACACCTTC. Encoded protein: CSASGSGVNYGYTF. This chain uses TRBV20-1 with TRBJ1-2; D is unresolved. The CDR3 length is 14 residues. With 3 bases removed from V and 1 base from J, the gap between germline ends came to 12 bases. Per germline, CDR1 DFQATT and CDR2 SNEGSKA (reference sequence).

This chain uses TRBV20-1 with TRBJ2-6, with TRBD2 as a possible D gene (6 bases). V was cut by 0 bases and J by 2 bases, with 11 bases left in between. The CDR3 covers 16 residues. CDR1 and CDR2 (germline): DFQATT, SNEGSKA (reference sequence). DNA of the CDR3: TGCAGTGCTAGAGATCCGGGGGACGCTGGGGCCAACGTCCTGACTTTC. Translating it yields CSARDPGDAGANVLTF.

The rearrangement uses TRBV28 and TRBJ2-5; D possibly matches TRBD1 or TRBD2 (5 bases each). Germline V CDR1 and CDR2: MDHEN, SYDVKM. Deletions cut 5 bases from V and 5 bases from J, with 9 bases between. The length of the CDR3 is 12 residues. This chain's CDR3 is CASSEGLETQYF. The CDR3 DNA sequence: TGTGCCAGCAGTGAGGGGTTGGAGACCCAGTACTTC.

The rearrangement joins TRBV27 to TRBJ2-7; unclear D gene. The CDR3 covers 14 residues. With 4 bases removed from V and 1 base from J, the gap between germline ends came to 11 bases. Germline V gene lookup returns CDR1 MNHEY and CDR2 SMNVEV (reference sequence). The CDR3 bases are TGTGCCAGCAGTTCTCTTACTGAGTCCTACGAGCAGTACTTC. It codes for CASSSLTESYEQYF.

V gene TRBV12-3 or TRBV12-4 combines with J gene TRBJ2-3; 9 nucleotides agree with TRBD2. The J segment lost 2 bases and the V segment lost 5 bases, leaving 5 bases of the junction unmatched. The CDR3 spans 15 residues. The CDR3 reads CASSNQRGVTDTQYF. DNA for the CDR3: TGTGCCAGCAGTAATCAGCGGGGGGTCACAGATACGCAGTATTTT.

The chain uses TRBV28 and TRBJ1-5; D call uncertain. This CDR3 has 15 residues. The germline V gene has CDR1 MDHEN and CDR2 SYDVKM. V lost 4 bases and J lost 4, with 14 bases in between. The CDR3 sequence: CASSSWVLGNQPQHF. In nucleotides, the CDR3 is TGTGCCAGCAGTTCATGGGTTCTAGGTAATCAGCCCCAGCATTTT.

This clonotype was counted only a few times. V and J are TRBV2 and TRBJ1-4; D is ambiguous. The V gene lost 3 bases and the J gene lost 7 bases, with 9 bases spanning the gap. CDR3 length: 13 amino acids. The germline gives CDR1 SNHLY, CDR2 FYNNEI. The CDR3 DNA follows: TGTGCCAGCAGTGACAGACTTGGTGAAAAACTGTTTTTT. The encoded protein is CASSDRLGEKLFF.

As to this clonotype: An end of the junction does not agree with germline; a read error may underlie this. This sequence joins TRBV6-1 and TRBJ1-2; 7 nucleotides match TRBD1. Germline lookup yields CDR1 MNHNS and CDR2 SASEGT. CDR3 length equals 14 residues. The CDR3 is CASSESDRAGGYTF. For the CDR3, the DNA is TGCGCCAGCAGTGAGTCCGACAGGGCTGGGGGCTACACCTTC.

This clonotype was detected a few times. The chain employs TRBV7-2 and TRBJ1-1; D is unclear. The ends were cut back, 5 bases at V and 3 bases at J, with 7 bases in the middle. CDR3 size: 12 residues. Germline loops: CDR1 SGHTA, CDR2 FQGNSA. Written as DNA, the CDR3 is TGTGCCAGCAGCCCAGAGTACACTGAAGCTTTCTTT. Amino acid sequence: CASSPEYTEAFF.

This clonotype showed up just a few times. This chain links TRBV19 with TRBJ1-2, with D possibly TRBD1 on 5 matching bases. The CDR3 extends over 12 amino acids. Trimming pared 9 bases from V and 4 bases from J, leaving 12 bases between. Germline V lookup: CDR1 LNHDA, CDR2 SQIVND (reference sequence). CDR3 bases: TGTGCCAGCGACAGCGACTTCTATGGCTACACCTTC. This translates into CASDSDFYGYTF. Filled out from reference TRBV19 and TRBJ1-2, the complete variable domain reads DGGITQSPKYLFRKEGQNVTLSCEQNLNHDAMYWYRQDPGQGLRLIYYSQIVNDFQKGDIAEGYSVSREKKESFPLTVTSAQKNPTAFYLCASDSDFYGYTFGSGTRLTVV.

This clonotype occurred a few times. The DNA for the CDR3 is TGTGCCACCGAAGGGGGTGGCGAGACCCAGTACTTC. Translated: CATEGGGETQYF. The gene calls are TRBV12-3 or TRBV12-4 and TRBJ2-5; tentatively, D is TRBD1 (6 bases). CDR3 length equals 12 residues. The V end was cut by 10 bases, the J end by 5 bases, with 14 bases between.

The chain joins TRBV10-3 to TRBJ1-3; the D gene is possibly TRBD1 (6 bases). CDR3 length: 16 amino acids. Trimming removed 2 bases from V and 3 bases from J, with 14 bases in between. Germline V gene lookup returns CDR1 ENHRY and CDR2 SYGVKD. The CDR3 coding sequence is TGTGCCATCAGTGAGGTGGGGCAGGGGTGTGGAAACACCATATATTTT. This codes for CAISEVGQGCGNTIYF.

This clonotype was seen a few times. V gene TRBV6-2 or TRBV6-3 combines with J gene TRBJ1-1, with D perhaps matching TRBD1 (5 bases). The CDR3 contains 14 residues. Germline V gene sequence: CDR1 MNHEY, CDR2 SVGEGT. Trimming stripped 3 bases from V and 3 bases from J, with 11 bases between. CDR3 in DNA: TGTGCCAGCAGTTATCGAGGGACGCACACTGAAGCTTTCTTT. As protein: CASSYRGTHTEAFF.

This clonotype was counted a few times. The genes are TRBV27 and TRBJ1-5, with D maybe TRBD1 (6 bases). The CDR3 extends over 14 amino acids. Germline V gives CDR1 MNHEY, CDR2 SMNVEV (reference sequence). The V and J ends lost 3 bases and 2 bases respectively, with 8 bases between them. The CDR3 DNA follows: TGTGCCAGCAGTTTCAGACAGGGCAATCAGCCCCAGCATTTT. Its protein product is CASSFRQGNQPQHF.